This T cell receptor (beta chain) was recorded in a study of metastatic and nonmetastatic thyroid tumors. Study information: Peripheral blood and tumor or nodule samples from malignant and benign thyroid patients were compared.

The CDR3 loop spans 16 amino acids. Trimming cost V 0 bases and J 7 bases; bases outside gene matches: 8. Germline CDR1 and CDR2: SGHRS and YFSETQ. Per the original methods: What underpinned the distant-metastasis classifier for papillary thyroid cancer was the set of CDR3 differences across clinicopathological groups. TCRdb re-called the PCR reads via MiXCR. TCRdb, rather than the study authors, made the V and J calls. The table includes roughly 36,000 clones, more than 10% detected once. This clone was picked up many times. Every patient was untreated before thyroid surgery. The chain joins TRBV5-1 to TRBJ2-1; TRBD1 aligns across 9 bases. Sequencing input: blood. This sequence originates from a female donor with papillary thyroid cancer or a benign thyroid nodule (not recorded which). Some clones in this sample may be carry-over from other donors' samples. For the CDR3, the DNA is TGCGCCAGCAGCTTGGCGGACAGGGGCAGTGATAATGAGCAGTTCTTC. This sequence encodes CASSLADRGSDNEQFF.